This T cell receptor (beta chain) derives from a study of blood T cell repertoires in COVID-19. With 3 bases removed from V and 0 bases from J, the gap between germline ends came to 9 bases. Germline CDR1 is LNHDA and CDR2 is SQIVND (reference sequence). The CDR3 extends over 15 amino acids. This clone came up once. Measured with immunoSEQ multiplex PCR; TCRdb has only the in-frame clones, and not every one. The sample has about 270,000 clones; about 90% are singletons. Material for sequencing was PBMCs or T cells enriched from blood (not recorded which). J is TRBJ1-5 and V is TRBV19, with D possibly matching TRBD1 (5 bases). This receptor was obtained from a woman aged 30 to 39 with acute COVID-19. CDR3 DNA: TGTGCCAGTAGTATCTGGACAAATAGCAATCAGCCCCAGCATTTT. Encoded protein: CASSIWTNSNQPQHF. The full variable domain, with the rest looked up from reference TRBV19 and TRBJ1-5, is DGGITQSPKYLFRKEGQNVTLSCEQNLNHDAMYWYRQDPGQGLRLIYYSQIVNDFQKGDIAEGYSVSREKKESFPLTVTSAQKNPTAFYLCASSIWTNSNQPQHFGDGTRLSIL.